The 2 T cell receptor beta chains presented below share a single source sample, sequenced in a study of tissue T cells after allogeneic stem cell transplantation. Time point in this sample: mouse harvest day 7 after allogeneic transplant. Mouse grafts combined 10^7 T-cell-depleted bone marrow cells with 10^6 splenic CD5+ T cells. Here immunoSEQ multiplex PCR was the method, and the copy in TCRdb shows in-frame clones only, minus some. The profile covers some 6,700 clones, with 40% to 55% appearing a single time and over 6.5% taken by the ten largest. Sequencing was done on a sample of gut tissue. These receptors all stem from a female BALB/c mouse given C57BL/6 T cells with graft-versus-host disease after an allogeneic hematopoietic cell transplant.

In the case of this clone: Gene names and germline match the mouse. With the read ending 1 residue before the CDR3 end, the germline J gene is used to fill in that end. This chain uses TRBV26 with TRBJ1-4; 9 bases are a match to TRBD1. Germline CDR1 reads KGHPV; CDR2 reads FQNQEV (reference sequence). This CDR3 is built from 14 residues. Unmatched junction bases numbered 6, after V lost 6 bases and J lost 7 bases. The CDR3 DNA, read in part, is TGTGCCAGCAGCCGGGACAGGGTAACCGAAAGATTATTT. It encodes CASSRDRVTERLF. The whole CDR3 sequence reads CASSRDRVTERLFF.

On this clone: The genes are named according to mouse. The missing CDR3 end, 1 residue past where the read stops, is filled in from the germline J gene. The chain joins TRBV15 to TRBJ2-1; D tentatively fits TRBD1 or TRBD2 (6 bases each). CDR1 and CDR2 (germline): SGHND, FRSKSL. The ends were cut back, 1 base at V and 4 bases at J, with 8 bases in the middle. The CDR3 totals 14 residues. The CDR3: CASSLGGRYAEQFF. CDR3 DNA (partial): TGTGCCAGCAGTTTAGGGGGGCGTTATGCTGAGCAGTTC.